These 7 T cell receptor beta chains were sequenced from one sample in a study of T cells after yellow fever vaccination. TCRdb independently ran MiXCR on the 5' RACE reads; one entry per CDR3 protein. The sample has 500,000 to 550,000 distinct CDR3 sequences, roughly 22% seen once; the top ten hold approximately 16%. Sequenced here: PBMCs, sampled roughly 20 days after the first yellow fever vaccination. All receptors derive from a man aged 18 to 35 who received the YFV17D yellow fever vaccine.

CDR3 residues: CASSLAEQGTAGNTIYF. The DNA of the CDR3 is TGTGCCAGCAGCTTGGCCGAACAGGGGACGGCTGGAAACACCATATATTTT. The V gene is TRBV5-4, the J gene TRBJ1-3, with 7 bases identical to TRBD1. J gave up 2 bases and V 0 bases, and 8 bases lay outside the gene matches. Germline V gives CDR1 SGHNT, CDR2 YYREEE (reference sequence). The CDR3 runs to 17 residues.

The gene calls are TRBV29-1 and TRBJ1-4; TRBD1 is a possible D gene (5 bases). V lost 4 bases and J lost 7, with 19 bases in between. Germline values: CDR1 SQVTM, CDR2 ANQGSEA. This CDR3 contains 15 residues. The CDR3 sequence is CSVVGGPNFGEKLFF. For the CDR3, the DNA is TGCAGCGTTGTTGGGGGACCTAATTTCGGTGAAAAACTGTTTTTT.

V usage is TRBV25-1 and J usage is TRBJ2-7; D unresolved. In germline, CDR1 is MGHDK, CDR2 SYGVNS. The CDR3 totals 11 residues. Trimming cost V 3 bases and J 7 bases, with 7 bases left between them. The CDR3, as DNA: TGTGCCAGCAGTGAGGGATTTGAGCAGTACTTC. Translating gives CASSEGFEQYF.

The V call is TRBV7-9, the J call TRBJ2-7, with TRBD2 matching 8 bases. The trim removed 5 bases at V and 10 bases at J, leaving 7 bases unmatched. This CDR3 contains 12 residues. From germline, CDR1 is SEHNR and CDR2 FQNEAQ (reference sequence). The CDR3 sequence is CASSQRGGPQYF. In nucleotides, the CDR3 is TGTGCCAGCAGCCAGCGCGGGGGGCCACAGTACTTC. The full variable domain, rest sourced from reference TRBV7-9 and TRBJ2-7, is DTGVSQNPRHKITKRGQNVTFRCDPISEHNRLYWYRQTLGQGPEFLTYFQNEAQLEKSRLLSDRFSAERPKGSFSTLEIQRTEQGDSAMYLCASSQRGGPQYFGPGTRLTVT.

The CDR3 nucleotides are TGCGCCAGCAGCCAAGATCGGGGCTCCCTGGCGACAGATGAGCAGTTCTTC. This sequence encodes CASSQDRGSLATDEQFF. This chain joins TRBV4-1 and TRBJ2-1, with D tentatively TRBD1 or TRBD2 (5 bases each). Germline V gene lookup returns CDR1 MGHRA and CDR2 YSYEKL. This CDR3 is 17 amino acids long. V was pared by 0 bases and J by 8 bases, with 20 bases between.

V usage is TRBV4-1 and J usage is TRBJ1-4; no clear D gene. CDR1 is MGHRA, CDR2 YSYEKL, per germline. Trimming removed 2 bases at V and 0 bases at J, with 7 bases between. This CDR3 has 15 residues. CDR3 sequence (DNA): TGCGCCAGCAGCCAACGCCCTGCAACTAATGAAAAACTGTTTTTT. It is translated as CASSQRPATNEKLFF.

As concerns this clonotype: A much larger clone lies one base from this, so it may be a read error. The conserved final phenylalanine or tryptophan is absent from the CDR3, which likely points to a read error. V is TRBV12-3 or TRBV12-4 and J is TRBJ1-2; perhaps TRBD1 as D (5 bases). V shed 6 bases and J shed 4 bases, with 9 bases lying between them. There are 12 residues in the CDR3. The DNA of the CDR3 is TGTGCCAGCAGAGCAGGGTCCTATGGCTACACCTTA. It is translated as CASRAGSYGYTL.